This T cell receptor beta chain was captured by sequencing in a study of shared clonotypes between healthy human individuals. Study information: Every donor yielded three CD4 naive, three CD4 memory, two CD8 naive and one CD8 memory plate.

The data were produced by immunoSEQ multiplex PCR, yet TCRdb's version contains in-frame clones alone and is incomplete. This sample has approximately 2,300,000 clones, with 85% to 95% found just once. Germline-derived CDR1 and CDR2 are SQVTM and ANQGSEA. The CDR3 has 13 residues. Deletions cut 7 bases from V and 10 bases from J, with 20 bases between. Sequencing was performed on naive CD4+ T cells from PBMCs. Subset here: CD45RA+ positively selected. The TCR comes from a man younger than 30 in good health. Some clones in this sample may be carry-over from other donors' samples. The rearrangement links TRBV29-1 to TRBJ2-1, with TRBD1 as a possible D gene (6 bases). CDR3: CSAPGTQTREQFF. DNA of the CDR3: TGCAGCGCACCCGGGACACAAACCAGAGAGCAGTTCTTC.